Following are 3 T cell receptor beta chains from one sample sequenced in a study of glioma-infiltrating T cells after dendritic cell vaccination. TCRdb's copy holds only in-frame clones and misses some; the assay was immunoSEQ multiplex PCR. The top ten clones hold under 3% of a sample with 20,000 to 30,000 clones, approximately 89% of them seen once. The time point: after dendritic cell vaccination, including at tumor progression/relapse. The sequencing here drew on blood, taken after dendritic cell vaccination. These receptors all come from a human donor with glioblastoma.

The V gene is TRBV19, the J gene TRBJ2-1; D perhaps matches TRBD1 (6 bases). CDR1 and CDR2 from the germline V gene are LNHDA and SQIVND (reference sequence). V was shortened by 4 bases and J by 7 bases, with 11 bases between the two germline ends. The CDR3 length is 13 residues. CDR3 DNA: TGTGCCAGTAGTACCGGACAGCTTAATGAGCAGTTCTTC. This encodes CASSTGQLNEQFF.

CDR3 region: CASSPAGGTAYEQYF. The CDR3 DNA sequence: TGTGCCAGCAGTCCAGCGGGGGGTACGGCCTACGAGCAGTACTTC. The chain couples TRBV6-5 to TRBJ2-7, with 9 bases aligning to TRBD2. The ends lost 5 bases at V and 2 bases at J; junction bases unmatched: 7. From germline, CDR1 is MNHEY and CDR2 SVGAGI. The CDR3 runs 15 residues.

This chain connects TRBV7-8 to TRBJ2-1, with 9 bases that match TRBD1. Trimming removed 3 bases from V and 6 bases from J; junction bases left unmatched: 9. This CDR3 is 16 amino acids long. Germline V gene lookup returns CDR1 SGHVS and CDR2 FQNEAQ. CDR3 sequence: CASSFVDRGNGNEQFF. CDR3 coding DNA: TGTGCCAGCAGCTTCGTCGACAGGGGGAACGGCAATGAGCAGTTCTTC.